What follows are 3 T cell receptor beta chains derived from one specimen sequenced in a study of T cells in Graves' hyperthyroidism and ophthalmopathy. The source material, RNA transcripts, was used to amplify TCR beta CDR3 regions. TCR CDR3 regions were first amplified by RT-PCR with HTBI primers. MiXCR was run by TCRdb on the multiplex PCR reads, yielding one entry per CDR3 protein. The sample comprises 400,000 or so distinct CDR3 sequences, around 15% of which are singletons, and 25% to 30% rests with the top ten. Sequencing used blood. Receptors were obtained from a man aged 50-59 years with Graves' ophthalmopathy.

The V and J genes are TRBV27 and TRBJ1-1; no firm D call. The CDR3 extends over 12 amino acids. V shed 7 bases and J shed 4 bases, with 10 bases lying between them. Germline assignment: CDR1 MNHEY and CDR2 SMNVEV (reference sequence). The CDR3 region is CASIGRSTEAFF. CDR3 in DNA: TGTGCCAGCATCGGGCGGAGCACTGAAGCTTTCTTT.

This clonotype was observed at least ten times. The CDR3 is CASSQALGLAEDTQYF. The CDR3, as DNA: TGTGCCAGCAGCCAAGCACTGGGACTAGCCGAAGATACGCAGTATTTT. This sequence joins TRBV3-1 and TRBJ2-3; TRBD2 agrees at 9 bases. Germline CDR1 and CDR2: LGHDT and YNNKEL (reference sequence). With 1 base clipped from V and 5 bases from J, the junction kept 7 bases outside the gene matches. The CDR3 runs 16 residues.

Concerning this clonotype: Germline and junction disagree at one end, which may indicate a read error. The chain uses TRBV29-1 and TRBJ2-7, with D perhaps TRBD1 or TRBD2 (5 bases each). Germline loops: CDR1 SQVTM, CDR2 ANQGSEA. CDR3 length: 13 residues. CDR3 coding DNA: TGCAACGTTGATGAGGGGCACACCTACGAGCAGTACTTC. Residues: CNVDEGHTYEQYF.